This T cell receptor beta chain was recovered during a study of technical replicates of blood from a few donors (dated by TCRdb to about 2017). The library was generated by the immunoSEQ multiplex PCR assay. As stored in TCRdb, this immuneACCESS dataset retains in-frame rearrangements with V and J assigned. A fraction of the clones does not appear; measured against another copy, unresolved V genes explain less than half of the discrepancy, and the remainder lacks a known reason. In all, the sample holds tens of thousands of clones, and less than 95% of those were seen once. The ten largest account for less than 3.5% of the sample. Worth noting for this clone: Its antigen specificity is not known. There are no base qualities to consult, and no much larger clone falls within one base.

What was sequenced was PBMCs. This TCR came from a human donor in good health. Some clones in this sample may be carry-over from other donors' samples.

This receptor carries the CDR3 CASSYRQGSQPQHF. The nucleotide sequence reads TGTGCCAGCAGCTACAGACAGGGAAGTCAGCCCCAGCATTTT. The receptor chain draws on TRBV5-6 and TRBJ1-5; 7 of the junction bases match TRBD1. Ends trimmed: V by 3 bases, J by 6 bases; bases unmatched to a gene: 6. Reading the germline V gene gives CDR1 SGHDT and CDR2 YYEEEE. Inclusive of the bounding cysteine and phenylalanine, the CDR3 is 14 residues long. The DNA shown is the 42-base CDR3, in frame from base 1.